Listed below are T cell receptor beta chains from one sample, sequenced in a study of cytomegalovirus exposure and HLA in healthy donors. Data came from immunoSEQ multiplex PCR; TCRdb stores just in-frame clones and leaves some out. The table shows about 140,000 clones, with 78% occurring only once. Sequencing was carried out using PBMCs. These receptors were collected from a male donor in good health and CMV-seronegative. The CDR3 runs from the conserved cysteine through the conserved F or W. D genes are given only for firm matches. Not every row has a clone size; where given, it reads once, few, many or a size class.

V: TRBV5-6; size: .; J: TRBJ2-7; D: .; DNA: TGTGCCAGCAGCCCCCCCGGCAGGGGTGTTGGGTACGAGCAGTACTTC; CDR3: CASSPPGRGVGYEQYF
V: TRBV2; size: .; J: TRBJ2-6; D: TRBD1; DNA: TGTGCCAGCACCCCTGACAGGGCTGGGGCCAACGTCCTGACTTTC; CDR3: CASTPDRAGANVLTF
V: TRBV27; size: .; J: TRBJ1-5; D: TRBD1; DNA: TGTGCCAGCAGCCAATGGACAGGGCAGGGCAATCAGCCCCAGCATTTT; CDR3: CASSQWTGQGNQPQHF
V: TRBV27; size: once; J: TRBJ2-1; D: TRBD2; DNA: TGTGCCAGCAGTCTTAGCGGGAACTACAATGAGCAGTTCTTC; CDR3: CASSLSGNYNEQFF
V: TRBV10-3; size: .; J: TRBJ1-1; D: TRBD1; DNA: TGTGCCACCAGGGGACAGGTCATGAACACTGAAGCTTTCTTT; CDR3: CATRGQVMNTEAFF
V: TRBV7-8; size: .; J: TRBJ2-1; D: TRBD2; DNA: TGTGCCAGCAGCATCCGGACTAGCGGGGGGACCAGCTCCTACAATGAGCAGTTCTTC; CDR3: CASSIRTSGGTSSYNEQFF
V: TRBV5-1; size: .; J: TRBJ1-2; D: .; DNA: TGCGCCAGCAGCTTGGCCCCGGAGAACTATGGCTACACCTTC; CDR3: CASSLAPENYGYTF
V: TRBV10-1; size: .; J: TRBJ2-1; D: .; DNA: TGCGCCAGCAGTGAGGCTAGTAGGAACAATGAGCAGTTCTTC; CDR3: CASSEASRNNEQFF
V: TRBV6-5; size: .; J: TRBJ1-1; D: .; DNA: TGTGCCAGCTTGGGGGGGTCTGAAGCTTTCTTT; CDR3: CASLGGSEAFF
V: TRBV4-1; size: .; J: TRBJ2-7; D: .; DNA: TGCGCCAGCAGCCAAGATCCCGGCCTTGGGCACGAGCAGTACTTC; CDR3: CASSQDPGLGHEQYF
V: TRBV10-2; size: .; J: TRBJ2-7; D: TRBD2; DNA: TGCGCCAGCAGCGTAGCGGGAGGGCGATATTCCTACGAGCAGTACTTC; CDR3: CASSVAGGRYSYEQYF
V: TRBV9; size: .; J: TRBJ2-1; D: TRBD2; DNA: TGTGCCAGCAGCGTACACCATTGGGGGACTAGCGGACCCCTCGATGAGCAGTTCTTC; CDR3: CASSVHHWGTSGPLDEQFF
V: TRBV5-3; size: once; J: TRBJ2-2; D: .; DNA: TGTGCCAGAAGGGTTAAGGGGGATCAGGCCGGGGAGCTGTTTTTT; CDR3: CARRVKGDQAGELFF
V: TRBV7-2; size: once; J: TRBJ2-7; D: .; DNA: TGTGCCAGCAGCTTAGCTTCGGGGGGCATAAACGAGCAGTACTTC; CDR3: CASSLASGGINEQYF
V: TRBV4-2; size: .; J: TRBJ2-3; D: .; DNA: TGTGCCAGCAGCCCCCCGAGCACAGATACGCAGTATTTT; CDR3: CASSPPSTDTQYF
V: TRBV10-3; size: .; J: TRBJ2-1; D: TRBD1; DNA: TGTGCCAGCGGGACAGGTATTCATAGGAGCTCCTACAATGAGCAGTTCTTC; CDR3: CASGTGIHRSSYNEQFF
V: TRBV19; size: few; J: TRBJ1-4; D: TRBD1; DNA: TGTGCCTCAAGGACAGGGTTAAGGGCAACTAATGAAAAACTGTTTTTT; CDR3: CASRTGLRATNEKLFF
V: TRBV27; size: .; J: TRBJ1-2; D: TRBD1; DNA: TGTGCCAGCTCAAGGACAGGGGGCGCGGGTGGCTACACCTTC; CDR3: CASSRTGGAGGYTF
V: TRBV7-9; size: .; J: TRBJ1-1; D: TRBD1; DNA: TGTGCCAGCAGCTCACAGGGGACTGAAGCTTTCTTT; CDR3: CASSSQGTEAFF
V: TRBV5-1; size: .; J: TRBJ1-2; D: .; DNA: TGCGCCAGCAGCTTGGTGGAGGGTACCTATGGCTACACCTTC; CDR3: CASSLVEGTYGYTF
V: TRBV4-1; size: .; J: TRBJ1-2; D: .; DNA: TGCGCCAGCAGCCAAGAATCCGGGACACTGACGCTTGAGAACTATGGCTACACCTTC; CDR3: CASSQESGTLTLENYGYTF
V: TRBV7-3; size: once; J: TRBJ2-5; D: TRBD2; DNA: TGTGCCAGCAGCCCGGGGGGTGGGACCCAGTACTTC; CDR3: CASSPGGGTQYF
V: TRBV6-1; size: .; J: TRBJ2-7; D: .; DNA: TGTGCCAGCAGTGAAATGGGAGATGAGCAGTACTTC; CDR3: CASSEMGDEQYF
V: TRBV6-6; size: once; J: TRBJ1-4; D: TRBD1; DNA: TGTGCCAGCAGTTACAGGGGGCGCGTTGAAAAACTGTTTTTT; CDR3: CASSYRGRVEKLFF